This T cell receptor beta chain appears in the sequencing data of a study of tumor-infiltrating lymphocytes in localized non-small cell lung cancer. General observations from the study: IM1 and IM2 tumors showed no difference in T-cell fraction. Tumors had more T cell infiltration than uninvolved lung, per TCRbeta sequencing and CD3 counts.

For this clone: No antigen is known for it.

Measured with immunoSEQ multiplex PCR; TCRdb has only the in-frame clones, and not every one. The sample lists about 29,000 clones, 75% to 90% seen once, with about 2.1% in the top ten. Trimming took 6 bases from V and 5 from J, leaving 13 bases between them. Germline V CDR1 and CDR2: GTSNPN, SVGIG (reference sequence). CDR3 length equals 12 residues. The receptor was isolated from a human donor with non-small cell lung cancer. The V and J genes are TRBV30 and TRBJ1-2; D ambiguous. The sequencing sample was made of lung tumor tissue. The CDR3 region has the DNA TGTGCCTGCGGAAGGGCTGCGTATGGCTACACCTTC. It encodes CACGRAAYGYTF.